The 10 T cell receptor beta chains below all came from one sample that was sequenced in a study of response to subunit inactivated influenza vaccine. TCRdb recomputed calls from the RT-PCR reads with MiXCR, one row per CDR3 protein. The table records about 650,000 distinct CDR3 sequences, approximately 14% of them present only once. Sequencing was performed on PBMCs from blood, taken 11 to 12 days after vaccination. These receptors were collected from a man aged 50-59 years who received an inactivated influenza vaccine.

The chain has TRBV24-1 and TRBJ2-7; weak D call: TRBD1 (6 bases). V was trimmed by 3 bases and J by 2 bases, leaving 16 bases between them. This CDR3 is built from 16 residues. CDR1 and CDR2 from the germline V gene are KGHDR and SFDVKD. The CDR3 spells CATSDAGTWETYEQYF. DNA of the CDR3: TGTGCCACCAGTGATGCAGGGACATGGGAAACCTACGAGCAGTACTTC.

This clonotype was picked up a small number of times. This chain uses TRBV7-2 with TRBJ2-3, with unresolved D. From germline, CDR1 is SGHTA and CDR2 FQGNSA. Trimming took off 1 base at V and 7 bases at J, with 15 bases between the two ends. The CDR3 runs 15 residues. The DNA for the CDR3 is TGTGCCAGCAGCTTAGTAACGGTTCCCCCCCATACGCAGTATTTT. It codes for CASSLVTVPPHTQYF.

This clonotype came up a few times. An end of the junction does not agree with germline; a read error may underlie this. The rearrangement uses TRBV3-1 and TRBJ2-7, with a possible D match to TRBD1 (6 bases). The CDR3 runs to 12 residues. Germline loops: CDR1 LGHDT, CDR2 YNNKEL (reference sequence). CDR3 DNA: TGTGCCAGCAGCCAAGAGACCGGACAGTACCACTTC. Translating it yields CASSQETGQYHF.

The CDR3 loop is CAWSVTGTTKYF. The CDR3 DNA sequence: TGTGCCTGGAGTGTGACCGGGACAACGAAGTACTTC. This chain joins TRBV30 and TRBJ2-7, with D possibly matching TRBD1 (6 bases). The germline V gene encodes CDR1 GTSNPN and CDR2 SVGIG (reference sequence). The CDR3 is made up of 12 amino acids. V lost 0 bases, J lost 11 bases, and 14 bases lay in between.

This clonotype came up a few times. The gene calls are TRBV7-2 and TRBJ2-7; 12 bases map to TRBD2. CDR1 is SGHTA, CDR2 FQGNSA, per germline. The junction had 7 bases not matched to a gene; V was cut back by 6 bases and J by 4 bases. There are 15 residues in the CDR3. As DNA, the CDR3 is TGTGCCAGCAGTTCTAGGGGACTAGCGGGTTACGAGCAGTACTTC. This encodes CASSSRGLAGYEQYF. Full variable domain (remainder filled in from reference TRBV7-2 and TRBJ2-7): GAGVSQSPSNKVTEKGKDVELRCDPISGHTALYWYRQSLGQGLEFLIYFQGNSAPDKSGLPSDRFSAERTGGSVSTLTIQRTQQEDSAVYLCASSSRGLAGYEQYFGPGTRLTVT.

The chain combines TRBV24-1 with TRBJ2-7; weak D call: TRBD2 (5 bases). This CDR3 has 13 amino acids. In germline, CDR1 is KGHDR, CDR2 SFDVKD. V lost 9 bases and J 0 bases, leaving 11 bases between the germline ends. CDR3 residues: CATEGESSYEQYF. CDR3 DNA: TGTGCCACCGAGGGTGAGAGCTCCTACGAGCAGTACTTC.

In this sample, this clonotype turned up a few times. The chain joins TRBV20-1 to TRBJ2-2, with D possibly called TRBD1 or TRBD2 (5 bases each). This CDR3 is built from 15 residues. CDR1 is DFQATT and CDR2 is SNEGSKA in the germline V gene (reference sequence). The ends were cut back, 1 base at V and 1 base at J, with 10 bases in the middle. The DNA of the CDR3 is TGCAGTGCTAGAGCGGGACGGTTGAACACCGGGGAGCTGTTTTTT. The encoded protein is CSARAGRLNTGELFF.

J is TRBJ2-1 and V is TRBV11-3; D tentatively reads TRBD1 or TRBD2 (5 bases each). The CDR3 contains 13 residues. Germline V lookup: CDR1 SGHNT, CDR2 YENEEA. Deletions cut 8 bases from V and 8 bases from J, with 16 bases between. CDR3 region: CASGMRGTDEQFF. CDR3 in DNA: TGTGCCAGCGGAATGAGGGGCACTGATGAGCAGTTCTTC.

V gene TRBV25-1 combines with J gene TRBJ2-3, with 10 nucleotides matching TRBD1. With 7 bases clipped from V and 6 bases from J, the junction kept 4 bases outside the gene matches. The germline gives CDR1 MGHDK, CDR2 SYGVNS. CDR3 length equals 13 residues. The CDR3 coding sequence is TGTGCCAGCACCCGACAGGGGGCGGATACGCAGTATTTT. This encodes CASTRQGADTQYF.

This clonotype was seen a handful of times. The chain joins TRBV4-2 to TRBJ2-4, with D hard to call. The CDR3 is 15 amino acids. V lost 0 bases, J lost 4 bases, and 10 bases lay in between. Germline CDR1 is LGHNA and CDR2 is YNFKEQ. DNA of the CDR3: TGTGCCAGCAGCCAAGATCCGGCAGCGAAAAACATTCAGTACTTC. It encodes CASSQDPAAKNIQYF.